What follows are 12 T cell receptor beta chains derived from one specimen sequenced in a study of lymphopenia after photon versus proton radiotherapy. Clones were sequenced by immunoSEQ multiplex PCR, and TCRdb holds only the in-frame ones, with some missing. Altogether about 50,000 clones are present, around four fifths being singletons, with the ten largest covering less than 30%. The sequences come from peripheral blood, collected from a patient treated with photon-based radiotherapy. The receptors shown here come from a man over 45 with gastric cancer.

The chain carries TRBV5-1 and TRBJ2-7, with D maybe TRBD1 (6 bases). Per the germline V gene, CDR1 is SGHRS and CDR2 is YFSETQ. The CDR3 runs to 13 residues. V lost 1 base to trimming and J lost 7 bases, with 12 bases between them. CDR3 in DNA: TGCGCCAGCAGCTTGACAGGGTCAGAAGAGCAGTACTTC. It codes for CASSLTGSEEQYF. Supplemented by reference TRBV5-1 and TRBJ2-7, the full variable domain reads KAGVTQTPRYLIKTRGQQVTLSCSPISGHRSVSWYQQTPGQGLQFLFEYFSETQRNKGNFPGRFSGRQFSNSRSEMNVSTLELGDSALYLCASSLTGSEEQYFGPGTRLTVT.

The chain joins TRBV5-5 to TRBJ1-1, with TRBD1 identical over 9 bases. The V segment lost 3 bases and the J segment 5 bases; nucleotides outside the gene matches: 5. This CDR3 contains 14 residues. Germline-derived CDR1 and CDR2 are SGHKS and YYEKEE (reference sequence). The CDR3, as DNA: TGTGCCAGCAGCTCCCGACAGGGGGGAACTGAAGCTTTCTTT. Translating it yields CASSSRQGGTEAFF.

This chain uses TRBV11-2 with TRBJ2-3; TRBD1 aligns across 7 bases. CDR3 length equals 15 residues. The germline V gene encodes CDR1 SGHAT and CDR2 FQNNGV. The ends lost 3 bases at V and 6 bases at J; junction bases unmatched: 9. The CDR3 coding sequence is TGTGCCAGCAGCTTGACGACAGGGAGAGCGGATACGCAGTATTTT. It encodes CASSLTTGRADTQYF.

This clone was seen just once. This chain links TRBV20-1 with TRBJ2-1; D uncertain. The CDR3 has 11 amino acids. V shed 6 bases and J shed 2 bases, with 5 bases lying between them. Germline CDR1 is DFQATT and CDR2 is SNEGSKA (reference sequence). CDR3 DNA sequence: TGCAGTGCCTATGCCTACAATGAGCAGTTCTTC. It yields the protein CSAYAYNEQFF.

J is TRBJ2-3 and V is TRBV7-2; D is unresolved. Germline-derived CDR1 and CDR2 are SGHTA and FQGNSA. The CDR3 sequence is 15 residues long. Trimming shortened V by 0 bases and J by 5 bases, and 12 bases separated the two germline ends. CDR3 sequence: CASSLASSQRDTQYF. CDR3 in DNA: TGTGCCAGCAGCTTAGCGAGTAGTCAGAGAGATACGCAGTATTTT.

The chain recombines TRBV7-9 with TRBJ2-5, with D maybe TRBD2 (5 bases). Trimming took 5 bases from V and 5 from J, leaving 18 bases between them. CDR1 SEHNR and CDR2 FQNEAQ come from the germline V gene (reference sequence). CDR3 length: 15 residues. This CDR3 is CASSLSRGNSETQYF. CDR3 coding DNA: TGTGCCAGCAGCCTCAGTCGGGGTAATAGCGAGACCCAGTACTTC.

The CDR3 sequence is CASSLAHEQYF. In nucleotides, the CDR3 is TGCGCCAGTTCTTTGGCGCACGAGCAGTACTTC. This chain uses TRBV10-2 with TRBJ2-7; D remains ambiguous. Germline V gives CDR1 WSHSY, CDR2 SAAADI. This CDR3 has 11 residues. V dropped 9 bases and J dropped 5 bases, with 11 bases sitting between them.

This clone was counted only a few times. This chain links TRBV5-6 with TRBJ2-7; 12 bases match TRBD2. Trimming cost V 0 bases and J 2 bases; bases outside gene matches: 0. The CDR3 contains 15 residues. CDR1 and CDR2 from the germline V gene are SGHDT and YYEEEE. The CDR3 loop is CASSLGLAGAYEQYF. In DNA, the CDR3 is TGTGCCAGCAGCTTGGGACTAGCGGGGGCCTACGAGCAGTACTTC.

The J gene is TRBJ1-2, the V gene TRBV5-1, with 12 bases identical to TRBD1. The CDR3 sequence is 16 residues long. The trim removed 4 bases at V and 2 bases at J, leaving 6 bases unmatched. The V gene's germline CDR1 is SGHRS and CDR2 YFSETQ. CDR3 amino acids: CASSPGGTGGNYGYTF. The CDR3 DNA reads TGCGCCAGCAGCCCGGGAGGGACAGGGGGCAACTATGGCTACACCTTC.

The rearrangement uses TRBV23-1 and TRBJ1-2, with D possibly being TRBD1 (6 bases). TRBV23-1 is noted as an ORF with a role that remains uncertain. The CDR3 extends over 14 amino acids. V lost 2 bases to trimming and J lost 2 bases, with 9 bases between them. The CDR3 DNA sequence: TGCGCCAGCAGTCAAGCACAGGGAAACTATGGCTACACCTTC. The encoded protein is CASSQAQGNYGYTF.

This chain joins TRBV30 and TRBJ2-5; TRBD2 matches at 13 bases. The CDR3 totals 14 residues. CDR1 GTSNPN and CDR2 SVGIG come from the germline V gene (reference sequence). V lost 0 bases and J lost 13; bases outside the gene matches: 8. CDR3 bases: TGTGCCTGGAGTGTTAGTCAGGGGACTAGCGGGATGTACTTC. Translated, it gives CAWSVSQGTSGMYF. Complete variable domain (other parts from reference TRBV30 and TRBJ2-5): SQTIHQWPATLVQPVGSPLSLECTVEGTSNPNLYWYRQAAGRGLQLLFYSVGIGQISSEVPQNLSASRPQDRQFILSSKKLLLSDSGFYLCAWSVSQGTSGMYFGPGTRLLVL.

The chain uses TRBV9 and TRBJ2-7, with a tentative D call TRBD2 (6 bases). V was trimmed by 4 bases and J by 5 bases, leaving 16 bases between them. CDR3 length equals 14 residues. CDR1 is SGDLS and CDR2 is YYNGEE in the germline V gene. In nucleotides, the CDR3 is TGTGCCAGCAGCCCGGGACTGGCCCCCCACGAGCAGTACTTC. It is translated as CASSPGLAPHEQYF.